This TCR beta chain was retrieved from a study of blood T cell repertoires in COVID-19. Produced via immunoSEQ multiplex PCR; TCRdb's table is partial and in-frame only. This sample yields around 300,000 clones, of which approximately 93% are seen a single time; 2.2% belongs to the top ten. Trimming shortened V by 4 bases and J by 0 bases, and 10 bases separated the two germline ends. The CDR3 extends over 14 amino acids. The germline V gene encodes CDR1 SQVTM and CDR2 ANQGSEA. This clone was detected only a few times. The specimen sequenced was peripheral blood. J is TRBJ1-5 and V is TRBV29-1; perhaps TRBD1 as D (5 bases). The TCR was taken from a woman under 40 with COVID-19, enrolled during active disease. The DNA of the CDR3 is TGCAGCGTTGGTGGAGGGGATAGCAATCAGCCCCAGCATTTT. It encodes CSVGGGDSNQPQHF.